A selection of T cell receptor beta chains follows, all from one sample in a study of shared clonotypes between healthy human individuals. The assay was immunoSEQ multiplex PCR, and TCRdb's table has in-frame clones only and misses some. The table records about 2.1 million clones, approximately 92% of them present only once. The sample was naive CD8+ T cells from PBMCs. All receptors come from a man in his late teens or twenties in good health. Some clones in this sample may be carry-over from other donors' samples. CDR3s include the opening cysteine and the closing phenylalanine or tryptophan. The D gene is left open where the match is weak. Only part of the rows carry a size: once, few, many, or a class if the clone is expanded.

D gene: TRBD2
V gene: TRBV5-6
clone size: NA
J gene: TRBJ2-7
CDR3 DNA: TGTGCCAGCAGCTTGAGGACTAGCGGGATCTACGAGCAGTACTTC
CDR3 protein: CASSLRTSGIYEQYF

D gene: NA
V gene: TRBV9
clone size: NA
J gene: TRBJ2-1
CDR3 DNA: TGTGCCAGCAGCGTGTACCAGTTGGGTTACAATGAGCAGTTCTTC
CDR3 protein: CASSVYQLGYNEQFF

D gene: TRBD2
V gene: TRBV15
clone size: once
J gene: TRBJ2-7
CDR3 DNA: TGTGCCACCCGACGTAGCGGGAGGCCCTACGAGCAGTACTTC
CDR3 protein: CATRRSGRPYEQYF

D gene: TRBD1
V gene: TRBV28
clone size: NA
J gene: TRBJ2-7
CDR3 DNA: TGTGCCAGCAGTACCGGTAGAGGGGGCGACGAGCAGTACTTC
CDR3 protein: CASSTGRGGDEQYF

D gene: NA
V gene: TRBV7-9
clone size: NA
J gene: TRBJ2-2
CDR3 DNA: TGTGCCAGCAGCTTAGGGAACAGGGCGGCTCACACCGGGGAGCTGTTTTTT
CDR3 protein: CASSLGNRAAHTGELFF

D gene: NA
V gene: TRBV5-1
clone size: NA
J gene: TRBJ1-2
CDR3 DNA: TGCGCCAGCAGCAGCACAGCTATCTATGGCTACACCTTC
CDR3 protein: CASSSTAIYGYTF

D gene: TRBD2
V gene: TRBV5-4
clone size: once
J gene: TRBJ2-5
CDR3 DNA: TGTGCCAGCAGCTTGAAGCGGGAGGTAGGAGAGACCCAGTACTTC
CDR3 protein: CASSLKREVGETQYF

D gene: TRBD2
V gene: TRBV11-2
clone size: NA
J gene: TRBJ2-2
CDR3 DNA: TGTGCCAGCAGCCTTGGGACTAGTCGAGGCGGGGAGCTGTTTTTT
CDR3 protein: CASSLGTSRGGELFF

D gene: NA
V gene: TRBV15
clone size: NA
J gene: TRBJ1-3
CDR3 DNA: TGTGCCACCAGCGCCCGGGACCCCAGCTCTGGAAACACCATATATTTT
CDR3 protein: CATSARDPSSGNTIYF

D gene: NA
V gene: TRBV9
clone size: NA
J gene: TRBJ2-1
CDR3 DNA: TGTGCCAGCAGCCCGGGGGCTAGGTCCTACAATGAGCAGTTCTTC
CDR3 protein: CASSPGARSYNEQFF

D gene: NA
V gene: TRBV27
clone size: NA
J gene: TRBJ1-1
CDR3 DNA: TGTGCCAGCCGGGGAGGGGTGGTAGCTTTCTTT
CDR3 protein: CASRGGVVAFF

D gene: TRBD1
V gene: TRBV6-1
clone size: once
J gene: TRBJ1-5
CDR3 DNA: TGTGCCAGCATACGACAGGGGGATTCCCAGCATTTT
CDR3 protein: CASIRQGDSQHF

D gene: NA
V gene: TRBV14
clone size: NA
J gene: TRBJ2-7
CDR3 DNA: TGTGCCAGCAGCCCCGCCCGGGGGTCCCTCTACGAGCAGTACTTC
CDR3 protein: CASSPARGSLYEQYF

D gene: NA
V gene: TRBV10-3
clone size: once
J gene: TRBJ2-2
CDR3 DNA: TGTGCCATCAGTGGATCAAACACCGGGGAGCTGTTTTTT
CDR3 protein: CAISGSNTGELFF

D gene: NA
V gene: TRBV4-3
clone size: NA
J gene: TRBJ2-7
CDR3 DNA: TGCGCCAGCAGCCAAGAGCTGGCAGGGGGGTACGAGCAGTACTTC
CDR3 protein: CASSQELAGGYEQYF

D gene: NA
V gene: TRBV9
clone size: NA
J gene: TRBJ2-3
CDR3 DNA: TGTGCCAGCAGCGTAGCGGGGAGGGGGACAGATACGCAGTATTTT
CDR3 protein: CASSVAGRGTDTQYF

D gene: NA
V gene: TRBV13
clone size: NA
J gene: TRBJ2-7
CDR3 DNA: TGTGCCAGCAGCCAGGGGACGGGCTCCTACGAGCAGTACTTC
CDR3 protein: CASSQGTGSYEQYF

D gene: NA
V gene: TRBV27
clone size: NA
J gene: TRBJ1-2
CDR3 DNA: TGTGCCAGCAGTCTGTACAGGGAAGGATATGGCTACACCTTC
CDR3 protein: CASSLYREGYGYTF

D gene: TRBD2
V gene: TRBV4-1
clone size: NA
J gene: TRBJ2-7
CDR3 DNA: TGCGCCAGCAGCCTAGGACTAGCGGGAGATGAGCAGTACTTC
CDR3 protein: CASSLGLAGDEQYF

D gene: NA
V gene: TRBV2
clone size: NA
J gene: TRBJ2-7
CDR3 DNA: TGTGCCAGCCTTTCGACGGATAGTTTCCAGCAGTACTTC
CDR3 protein: CASLSTDSFQQYF

D gene: NA
V gene: TRBV28
clone size: NA
J gene: TRBJ2-7
CDR3 DNA: TGTGCCAGCAGTTTACCGGGGACGGAAACCTACGAGCAGTACTTC
CDR3 protein: CASSLPGTETYEQYF

D gene: NA
V gene: TRBV5-1
clone size: NA
J gene: TRBJ2-7
CDR3 DNA: TGCGCCAGCAGCGATCCAACTAGAGGGTTCCTCGAGCAGTACTTC
CDR3 protein: CASSDPTRGFLEQYF

D gene: TRBD1
V gene: TRBV28
clone size: NA
J gene: TRBJ1-3
CDR3 DNA: TGTGCCAGCAGTTCAGGGACAGCCGGAAACACCATATATTTT
CDR3 protein: CASSSGTAGNTIYF

D gene: NA
V gene: TRBV6-1
clone size: NA
J gene: TRBJ2-7
CDR3 DNA: TGTGCCAGCAGTGAAACGGGGAGCTCCTACGAGCAGTACTTC
CDR3 protein: CASSETGSSYEQYF

D gene: NA
V gene: TRBV7-9
clone size: NA
J gene: TRBJ2-7
CDR3 DNA: TGTGCCAGCAGTCCAGGGACGGTCCCCTACGAGCAGTACTTC
CDR3 protein: CASSPGTVPYEQYF

D gene: NA
V gene: TRBV11-2
clone size: NA
J gene: TRBJ1-2
CDR3 DNA: TGTGCCAGCAGCTTAGCGCCCGGGGGCGGAAACTATGGCTACACCTTC
CDR3 protein: CASSLAPGGGNYGYTF

D gene: NA
V gene: TRBV28
clone size: NA
J gene: TRBJ2-2
CDR3 DNA: TGTGCCAGCAGTTACCAATGGACAGCCAACACCGGGGAGCTGTTTTTT
CDR3 protein: CASSYQWTANTGELFF

D gene: TRBD2
V gene: TRBV6-5
clone size: NA
J gene: TRBJ2-1
CDR3 DNA: TGTGCCAGCAGTTACTCCCCTGCGGGAGCGCTGCTTGAGCAGTTCTTC
CDR3 protein: CASSYSPAGALLEQFF

D gene: NA
V gene: TRBV19
clone size: NA
J gene: TRBJ2-7
CDR3 DNA: TGTGCCAGTAGTGGTGGATCAGGACGGCCCTACGAGCAGTACTTC
CDR3 protein: CASSGGSGRPYEQYF

D gene: NA
V gene: TRBV27
clone size: NA
J gene: TRBJ2-7
CDR3 DNA: TGTGCCAGCAGTTTATGGGCGGGATGGTCCTACGAGCAGTACTTC
CDR3 protein: CASSLWAGWSYEQYF

D gene: NA
V gene: TRBV7-7
clone size: NA
J gene: TRBJ2-1
CDR3 DNA: TGTGCCAGCAGTCCAAGCGCACGGAGTTCCCATGAGCAGTTCTTC
CDR3 protein: CASSPSARSSHEQFF

D gene: TRBD1
V gene: TRBV7-9
clone size: NA
J gene: TRBJ2-5
CDR3 DNA: TGTGCCAGCAGCTCCGACAGGGAAAAGGAGACCCAGTACTTC
CDR3 protein: CASSSDREKETQYF

D gene: TRBD1
V gene: TRBV5-6
clone size: once
J gene: TRBJ2-7
CDR3 DNA: TGTGCCAGCAGCTCACAGGACAGGGTTGTTTACGAGCAGTACTTC
CDR3 protein: CASSSQDRVVYEQYF

D gene: TRBD2
V gene: TRBV9
clone size: NA
J gene: TRBJ2-1
CDR3 DNA: TGTGCCAGCAGCCCTGGACTAGCCCCTGAGCAGTTCTTC
CDR3 protein: CASSPGLAPEQFF

D gene: NA
V gene: TRBV19
clone size: NA
J gene: TRBJ1-3
CDR3 DNA: TGTGCGAGCGCTATCGAACAGGGAGCTGGAAACACCATATATTTT
CDR3 protein: CASAIEQGAGNTIYF

D gene: TRBD2
V gene: TRBV11-2
clone size: NA
J gene: TRBJ2-5
CDR3 DNA: TGTGCCAGCAGCTTAGGGACTAGCGGGAGTCTAATGGAGACCCAGTACTTC
CDR3 protein: CASSLGTSGSLMETQYF

D gene: TRBD2
V gene: TRBV27
clone size: NA
J gene: TRBJ2-7
CDR3 DNA: TGTGCCAGCAGTTTCGGGGGAGGGCTCCCCTACGAGCAGTACTTC
CDR3 protein: CASSFGGGLPYEQYF

D gene: NA
V gene: TRBV7-9
clone size: few
J gene: TRBJ1-2
CDR3 DNA: TGTGCCAGCAGACCTGCAGGGGATATTGGCTACACCTTC
CDR3 protein: CASRPAGDIGYTF

D gene: NA
V gene: TRBV19
clone size: NA
J gene: TRBJ1-5
CDR3 DNA: TGTGCCAGTAGTATAGTCAGCGGAAGACTAAGCAATCAGCCCCAGCATTTT
CDR3 protein: CASSIVSGRLSNQPQHF

D gene: TRBD2
V gene: TRBV6-6
clone size: NA
J gene: TRBJ2-7
CDR3 DNA: TGTGCCAGCAGGGGGGGGACGTTTAGCTCCTACGAGCAGTACTTC
CDR3 protein: CASRGGTFSSYEQYF

D gene: TRBD1
V gene: TRBV5-1
clone size: once
J gene: TRBJ1-1
CDR3 DNA: TGCGCCAGCAGCTTGGGTGGGACAGGGTCTGTAGCTTTCTTT
CDR3 protein: CASSLGGTGSVAFF

D gene: TRBD2
V gene: TRBV5-4
clone size: once
J gene: TRBJ2-1
CDR3 DNA: TGTGCCAGCACCGGGGGGGCGGGGGCCTACAATGAGCAGTTCTTC
CDR3 protein: CASTGGAGAYNEQFF

D gene: NA
V gene: TRBV28
clone size: NA
J gene: TRBJ2-5
CDR3 DNA: TGTGCCACCTTCACGGGGTTTTTGGACTCTGGATGGGGTCGAGAGACCCAGTACTTC
CDR3 protein: CATFTGFLDSGWGRETQYF

D gene: NA
V gene: TRBV27
clone size: once
J gene: TRBJ1-1
CDR3 DNA: TGTGCCAGCAGTTTAAGAGGGGCAATGAACACTGAAGCTTTCTTT
CDR3 protein: CASSLRGAMNTEAFF

D gene: TRBD1
V gene: TRBV6-4
clone size: NA
J gene: TRBJ2-1
CDR3 DNA: TGTGCCAGCAGTGATGACAGGGTGGGCAATGAGCAGTTCTTC
CDR3 protein: CASSDDRVGNEQFF

D gene: NA
V gene: TRBV11-2
clone size: NA
J gene: TRBJ2-5
CDR3 DNA: TGTGCCAGCAGCACCGCGACCAGGCAAGAGACCCAGTACTTC
CDR3 protein: CASSTATRQETQYF

D gene: TRBD1
V gene: TRBV7-9
clone size: once
J gene: TRBJ1-2
CDR3 DNA: TGTGCCAGCAGCCCGCGGACAGGGAGGCTAGGCTACACCTTC
CDR3 protein: CASSPRTGRLGYTF

D gene: NA
V gene: TRBV15
clone size: NA
J gene: TRBJ2-2
CDR3 DNA: TGTGCCACCAGCAGAGATCGGGATCCTGGGGAGCTGTTTTTT
CDR3 protein: CATSRDRDPGELFF

D gene: NA
V gene: TRBV19
clone size: NA
J gene: TRBJ2-3
CDR3 DNA: TGTGCCAGTGGTAGCGGTAGCACAGATACGCAGTATTTT
CDR3 protein: CASGSGSTDTQYF

D gene: TRBD1
V gene: TRBV11-2
clone size: NA
J gene: TRBJ2-7
CDR3 DNA: TGTGCCAGCAGCTTAGAGTGGGGACAGGACTACGAGCAGTACTTC
CDR3 protein: CASSLEWGQDYEQYF

D gene: TRBD1
V gene: TRBV6-5
clone size: NA
J gene: TRBJ1-2
CDR3 DNA: TGTGCCAGCAGTTTATTTCAGGGGGTGAGCTATGGCTACACCTTC
CDR3 protein: CASSLFQGVSYGYTF

D gene: NA
V gene: TRBV2
clone size: few
J gene: TRBJ1-2
CDR3 DNA: TGTGCCAGCAGTGGGGCACTTCGGGGCTACACCTTC
CDR3 protein: CASSGALRGYTF

D gene: NA
V gene: TRBV11-2
clone size: NA
J gene: TRBJ1-1
CDR3 DNA: TGTGCCAGCAGCTTAGACTCAGAGACCGCGCGGGGCACTGAAGCTTTCTTT
CDR3 protein: CASSLDSETARGTEAFF

D gene: NA
V gene: TRBV5-6
clone size: NA
J gene: TRBJ2-1
CDR3 DNA: TGTGCCAGCAGCACAGGGAGTTTCAGTGAGCAGTTCTTC
CDR3 protein: CASSTGSFSEQFF

D gene: NA
V gene: TRBV2
clone size: NA
J gene: TRBJ2-5
CDR3 DNA: TGTGCCAGCAGAGGCGTTGTGACAGGCTTGTACCAAGAGACCCAGTACTTC
CDR3 protein: CASRGVVTGLYQETQYF

D gene: NA
V gene: TRBV11-2
clone size: NA
J gene: TRBJ2-7
CDR3 DNA: TGTGCCAGCAGCTTCGGAGGGGGCTCCTACGAGCAGTACTTC
CDR3 protein: CASSFGGGSYEQYF

D gene: TRBD2
V gene: TRBV7-9
clone size: NA
J gene: TRBJ2-2
CDR3 DNA: TGTGCCAGCAGCCCCCCTTACTATACCGGGACTACCAACACCGGGGAGCTGTTTTTT
CDR3 protein: CASSPPYYTGTTNTGELFF

D gene: TRBD2
V gene: TRBV29-1
clone size: NA
J gene: TRBJ2-2
CDR3 DNA: TGCAGCGTTCCGGTAGCGGGAGGGCAAGGAACCGGGGAGCTGTTTTTT
CDR3 protein: CSVPVAGGQGTGELFF

D gene: NA
V gene: TRBV30
clone size: NA
J gene: TRBJ1-3
CDR3 DNA: TGTGCCTGGAGTGTACGGGGAGGAAACACCATATATTTT
CDR3 protein: CAWSVRGGNTIYF

D gene: TRBD2
V gene: TRBV9
clone size: NA
J gene: TRBJ2-1
CDR3 DNA: TGTGCCAGCAGCACCCCACTAGCGGGAGTCGGTGATGAGCAGTTCTTC
CDR3 protein: CASSTPLAGVGDEQFF